A single sample is the source of the 2 T cell receptor beta chains below, sequenced in a study of Ad26.COV2.S vaccination and SARS-CoV-2 variants. Produced via immunoSEQ multiplex PCR; TCRdb's table is partial and in-frame only. The sample yields over 400,000 clones, roughly 89% seen once. The treatment was: around 19 received Ad26.COV2.S at low or high dose, single or two shots; a few received placebo; per-sample allocation not given. Following the first vaccine or placebo injection, samples were taken on day 63. The source material was peripheral blood, sampled in a trial of Ad26.COV2.S vaccine versus placebo. The receptors here all came from a person aged 18-65 years who received the Ad26.COV2.S COVID-19 vaccine or a placebo.

The genes are TRBV7-2 and TRBJ2-7; D not certain. V shed 2 bases and J shed 4 bases, with 9 bases lying between them. The V gene's germline CDR1 is SGHTA and CDR2 FQGNSA. This CDR3 comprises 13 residues. The CDR3 spells CASSLPRLYEQYF. CDR3 sequence (DNA): TGTGCCAGCAGCTTACCTCGTCTTTACGAGCAGTACTTC.

The genes are TRBV5-6 and TRBJ1-5; 7 bases fit TRBD1. CDR1 is SGHDT, CDR2 YYEEEE, per germline. The CDR3 length is 14 residues. V lost 4 bases and J lost 4; bases outside the gene matches: 5. CDR3 loop: CASSHRDRNQPQHF. As DNA, the CDR3 is TGTGCCAGCAGCCATAGGGACAGAAATCAGCCCCAGCATTTT.